Listed here are 15 T cell receptor beta chains from one sample, sequenced in a study of blood T cell repertoires in COVID-19. The assay was immunoSEQ multiplex PCR, and TCRdb's table has in-frame clones only and misses some. The sample includes 65,000 to 85,000 clones, 80% to 90% of them seen just once. Sequencing was done on a sample of peripheral blood. The receptors stem from a woman aged 55-69 years with acute or convalescent COVID-19.

The gene calls are TRBV10-3 and TRBJ2-2; TRBD1 agrees at 7 bases. The CDR3 covers 16 residues. Per germline, CDR1 ENHRY and CDR2 SYGVKD. Losses at the gene ends were 6 bases for V and 0 bases for J; bases not matched to a gene: 7. CDR3 protein: CAISVNQGANTGELFF. The CDR3 coding sequence is TGTGCCATCAGCGTTAACCAGGGGGCGAACACCGGGGAGCTGTTTTTT.

This rearrangement joins TRBV24-1 to TRBJ2-2; tentative D call: TRBD2 (6 bases). Germline-derived CDR1 and CDR2 are KGHDR and SFDVKD. The CDR3 has 15 amino acids. The V gene lost 3 bases and the J gene lost 4 bases, with 11 bases spanning the gap. The CDR3 is CATSDRRGGTGELFF. The CDR3 bases are TGTGCCACCAGTGATAGGAGGGGTGGCACCGGGGAGCTGTTTTTT.

CDR3 DNA sequence: TGCGCCAGCAGCCAAGATACGTTACCAGGACACAGCTACAATGAGCAGTTCTTC. This translates into CASSQDTLPGHSYNEQFF. The chain links TRBV4-1 to TRBJ2-1, with D perhaps TRBD1 (5 bases). The CDR3 contains 18 residues. V lost 0 bases and J 3 bases, leaving 18 bases between the germline ends. From germline, CDR1 is MGHRA and CDR2 YSYEKL.

This clone was seen once. V gene TRBV7-2 combines with J gene TRBJ2-7, with D possibly being TRBD2 (6 bases). Germline CDR1 SGHTA, CDR2 FQGNSA. Trimming stripped 3 bases from V and 2 bases from J, with 14 bases between. The CDR3 spans 15 residues. The CDR3 region has the DNA TGTGCCAGCAGCTTTTCGCAGGGAGGACCCTACGAGCAGTACTTC. Protein product: CASSFSQGGPYEQYF. Full variable domain (missing parts from reference TRBV7-2 and TRBJ2-7): GAGVSQSPSNKVTEKGKDVELRCDPISGHTALYWYRQSLGQGLEFLIYFQGNSAPDKSGLPSDRFSAERTGGSVSTLTIQRTQQEDSAVYLCASSFSQGGPYEQYFGPGTRLTVT.

The V gene is TRBV27, the J gene TRBJ1-5; 7 nucleotides align to TRBD1. Germline V lookup: CDR1 MNHEY, CDR2 SMNVEV (reference sequence). Trimming cost V 10 bases and J 2 bases; bases outside gene matches: 11. This CDR3 contains 15 residues. The CDR3 sequence is CATAVGGGGNQPQHF. The CDR3, as DNA: TGTGCCACCGCAGTAGGGGGCGGGGGCAATCAGCCCCAGCATTTT.

This clone was found once. The genes are TRBV5-6 and TRBJ1-2; no reliable D call. CDR1 is SGHDT, CDR2 YYEEEE, per germline. This CDR3 contains 16 residues. V was trimmed by 7 bases and J by 1 base, leaving 20 bases between them. The CDR3 loop reads CASSGRTTNFNYGYTF. The CDR3 nucleotides read TGTGCCAGCTCCGGACGGACGACTAACTTTAACTATGGCTACACCTTC.

This rearrangement joins TRBV15 to TRBJ1-5; D may be TRBD1 (6 bases). The germline gives CDR1 LNHNV, CDR2 YYDKDF (reference sequence). V shed 0 bases and J shed 5 bases, with 11 bases lying between them. The CDR3 runs to 15 residues. The CDR3 bases are TGTGCCACCAGCAGAGATCTCTCAGGGGATCAGCCCCAGCATTTT. It yields the protein CATSRDLSGDQPQHF.

This clone was counted many times. The V call is TRBV5-1, the J call TRBJ1-2; 8 nucleotides agree with TRBD1. This CDR3 region has 16 residues. The germline V gene has CDR1 SGHRS and CDR2 YFSETQ. The V segment lost 0 bases and the J segment 4 bases; nucleotides outside the gene matches: 8. The CDR3 nucleotides are TGCGCCAGCAGCTTGGCCTTCGGGACAGGAGGCTATGGCTACACCTTC. It yields the protein CASSLAFGTGGYGYTF.

The rearrangement uses TRBV29-1 and TRBJ2-5; 10 bases line up with TRBD1. The CDR3 length is 13 residues. J was trimmed by 7 bases and V by 7 bases; bases with no gene match: 9. The V gene's germline CDR1 is SQVTM and CDR2 ANQGSEA. The DNA for the CDR3 is TGCAGCGCGGTGACAGGGGGCGGTGGGACCCAGTACTTC. Translating gives CSAVTGGGGTQYF.

This chain links TRBV15 with TRBJ2-1; the D is unclear. Trimming cost V 0 bases and J 0 bases, with 12 bases left between them. Germline assignment: CDR1 LNHNV and CDR2 YYDKDF (reference sequence). The CDR3 sequence is 17 residues long. As DNA, the CDR3 is TGTGCCACCAGCAGAGATCGGCGGAAGAGCTCCTACAATGAGCAGTTCTTC. Translating gives CATSRDRRKSSYNEQFF.

In nucleotides, the CDR3 is TGTGCCAGCAGCTTGGGGCCGGGACAGGGTTCTAATGAAAAACTGTTTTTT. Encoded protein: CASSLGPGQGSNEKLFF. The V and J genes are TRBV7-6 and TRBJ1-4; 9 nucleotides line up with TRBD1. Germline-derived CDR1 and CDR2 are SGHVS and FNYEAQ. V was clipped by 3 bases and J by 3 bases; unmatched bases: 8. CDR3 length equals 17 residues.

This chain joins TRBV7-9 and TRBJ2-1; 10 nucleotides line up with TRBD2. The trim removed 2 bases at V and 12 bases at J, leaving 13 bases unmatched. The CDR3 spans 16 residues. Germline V gene sequence: CDR1 SEHNR, CDR2 FQNEAQ (reference sequence). The CDR3 nucleotides read TGTGCCAGCAGCTTAACTGCTAGCGGGGGTGCTGGATGGCAGTTCTTC. This encodes CASSLTASGGAGWQFF. Variable domain in full (rest from reference TRBV7-9 and TRBJ2-1): DTGVSQNPRHKITKRGQNVTFRCDPISEHNRLYWYRQTLGQGPEFLTYFQNEAQLEKSRLLSDRFSAERPKGSFSTLEIQRTEQGDSAMYLCASSLTASGGAGWQFFGPGTRLTVL.

This chain joins TRBV19 and TRBJ1-2, with no clear D. The CDR3 totals 16 residues. Germline-derived CDR1 and CDR2 are LNHDA and SQIVND (reference sequence). The V gene lost 1 base and the J gene lost 0 bases, with 12 bases spanning the gap. The CDR3 nucleotides are TGTGCCAGTAGTATAGTACGCGGGAAGACTAACTATGGCTACACCTTC. This translates into CASSIVRGKTNYGYTF.

The count of this clone is one. V usage is TRBV28 and J usage is TRBJ1-2, with D possibly TRBD1 on 5 matching bases. The V gene's germline CDR1 is MDHEN and CDR2 SYDVKM. The CDR3 loop spans 16 amino acids. The ends were cut back, 5 bases at V and 1 base at J, with 17 bases in the middle. The CDR3 nucleotides are TGTGCCAGCAGTACCATTTGGGGGGACGGTAACTATGGCTACACCTTC. It is translated as CASSTIWGDGNYGYTF.

The chain combines TRBV11-2 with TRBJ2-2, with 8 bases that match TRBD2. Looked up from germline, CDR1 is SGHAT and CDR2 is FQNNGV. The CDR3 is 15 residues long. The trim removed 10 bases at V and 5 bases at J, leaving 12 bases unmatched. DNA for the CDR3: TGTGCCACCCATCCCACGGGAGGGGGAACCGGGGAGCTGTTTTTT. It is translated as CATHPTGGGTGELFF.